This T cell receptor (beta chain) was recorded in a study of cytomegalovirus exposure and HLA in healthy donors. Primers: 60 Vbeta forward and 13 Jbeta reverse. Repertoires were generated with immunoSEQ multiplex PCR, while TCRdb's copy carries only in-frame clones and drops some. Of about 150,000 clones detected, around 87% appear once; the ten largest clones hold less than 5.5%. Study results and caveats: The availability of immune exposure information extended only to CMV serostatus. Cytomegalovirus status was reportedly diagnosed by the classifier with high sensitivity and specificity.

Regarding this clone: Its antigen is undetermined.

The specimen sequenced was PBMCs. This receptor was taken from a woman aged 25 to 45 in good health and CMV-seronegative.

CDR3 bases: TGTGCCAGCAGTTTAACAGGGGTAGGACGCAATCAGCCCCAGCATTTT. It is translated as CASSLTGVGRNQPQHF. The chain has TRBV28 and TRBJ1-5; 7 bases line up with TRBD1. The V and J ends lost 2 bases and 2 bases, in that order; junction bases with no gene match: 6. Germline values: CDR1 MDHEN, CDR2 SYDVKM. CDR3 length: 16 residues.